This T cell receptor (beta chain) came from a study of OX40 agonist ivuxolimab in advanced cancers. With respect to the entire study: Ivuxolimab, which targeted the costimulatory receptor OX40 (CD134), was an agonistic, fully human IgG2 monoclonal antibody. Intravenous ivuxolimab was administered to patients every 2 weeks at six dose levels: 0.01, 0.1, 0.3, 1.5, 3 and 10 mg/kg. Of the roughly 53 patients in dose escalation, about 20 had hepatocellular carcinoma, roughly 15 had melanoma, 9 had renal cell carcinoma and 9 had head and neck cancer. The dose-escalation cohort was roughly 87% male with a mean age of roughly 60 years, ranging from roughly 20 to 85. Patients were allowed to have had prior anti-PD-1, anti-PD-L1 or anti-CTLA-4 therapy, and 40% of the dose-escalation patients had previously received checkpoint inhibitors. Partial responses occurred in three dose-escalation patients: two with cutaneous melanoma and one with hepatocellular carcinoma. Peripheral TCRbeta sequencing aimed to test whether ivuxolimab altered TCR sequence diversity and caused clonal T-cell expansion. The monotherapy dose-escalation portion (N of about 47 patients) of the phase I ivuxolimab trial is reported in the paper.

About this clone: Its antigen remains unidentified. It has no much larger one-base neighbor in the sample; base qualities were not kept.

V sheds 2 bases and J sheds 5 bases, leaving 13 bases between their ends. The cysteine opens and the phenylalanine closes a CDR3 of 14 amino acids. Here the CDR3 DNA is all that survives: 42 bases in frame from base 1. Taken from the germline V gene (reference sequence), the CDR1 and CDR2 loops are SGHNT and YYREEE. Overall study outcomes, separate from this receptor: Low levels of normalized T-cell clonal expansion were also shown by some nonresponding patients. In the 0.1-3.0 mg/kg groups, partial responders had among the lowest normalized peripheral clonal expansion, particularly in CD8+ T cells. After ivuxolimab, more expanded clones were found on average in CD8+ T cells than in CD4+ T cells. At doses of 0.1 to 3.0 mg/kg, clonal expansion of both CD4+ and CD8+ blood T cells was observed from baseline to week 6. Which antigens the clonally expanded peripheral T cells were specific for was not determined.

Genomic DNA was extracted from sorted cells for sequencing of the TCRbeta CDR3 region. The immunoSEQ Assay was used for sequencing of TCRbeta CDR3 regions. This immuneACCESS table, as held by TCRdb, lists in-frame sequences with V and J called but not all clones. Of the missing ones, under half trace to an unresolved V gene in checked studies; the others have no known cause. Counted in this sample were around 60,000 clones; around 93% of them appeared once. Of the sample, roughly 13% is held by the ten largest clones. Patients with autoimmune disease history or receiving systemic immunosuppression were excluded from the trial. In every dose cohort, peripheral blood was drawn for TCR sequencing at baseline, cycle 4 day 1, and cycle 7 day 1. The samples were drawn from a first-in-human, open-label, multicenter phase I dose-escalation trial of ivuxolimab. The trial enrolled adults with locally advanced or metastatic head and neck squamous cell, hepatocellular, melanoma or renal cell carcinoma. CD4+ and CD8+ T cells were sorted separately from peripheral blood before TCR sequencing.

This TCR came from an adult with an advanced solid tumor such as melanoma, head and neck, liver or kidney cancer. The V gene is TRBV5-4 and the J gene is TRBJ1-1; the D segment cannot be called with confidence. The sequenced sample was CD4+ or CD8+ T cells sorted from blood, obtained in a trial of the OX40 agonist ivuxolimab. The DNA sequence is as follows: TGTGCCAGCAGCTTTTTAGGCAGTGAGACTGAAGCTTTCTTT. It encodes CASSFLGSETEAFF.